The 25 T cell receptor beta chains below were found in one sample sequenced in a study of blood T cell repertoires in COVID-19. The data were produced by immunoSEQ multiplex PCR, yet TCRdb's version contains in-frame clones alone and is incomplete. This sample yields around 250,000 clones, of which more than 70% are seen a single time; 5.5% to 6.5% belongs to the top ten. The sequencing input was peripheral blood. The source is a woman over 75 with COVID-19, enrolled during active disease.

The chain has TRBV5-1 and TRBJ2-7; 7 nucleotides align to TRBD1. Germline V gene sequence: CDR1 SGHRS, CDR2 YFSETQ. Germline trimming cut 4 bases from V and 5 bases from J; bases unmatched to any gene: 6. This CDR3 spans 13 amino acids. This CDR3 reads CASSGDRVNEQYF. The DNA of the CDR3 is TGCGCCAGCAGCGGTGACAGGGTTAACGAGCAGTACTTC. The entire variable domain, with the rest obtained from reference TRBV5-1 and TRBJ2-7, is as follows: KAGVTQTPRYLIKTRGQQVTLSCSPISGHRSVSWYQQTPGQGLQFLFEYFSETQRNKGNFPGRFSGRQFSNSRSEMNVSTLELGDSALYLCASSGDRVNEQYFGPGTRLTVT.

The gene calls are TRBV5-1 and TRBJ1-3, with D hard to call. Between the trimmed V and J ends, which lost 4 bases and 0 bases, there was a span of 14 bases. The CDR3 is made up of 16 amino acids. CDR1 and CDR2 from the germline V gene are SGHRS and YFSETQ. The DNA of the CDR3 is TGCGCCAGCAGCCCCCAGGCACCAAGCTCTGGAAACACCATATATTTT. As protein: CASSPQAPSSGNTIYF. The full variable domain, completed using reference TRBV5-1 and TRBJ1-3, is KAGVTQTPRYLIKTRGQQVTLSCSPISGHRSVSWYQQTPGQGLQFLFEYFSETQRNKGNFPGRFSGRQFSNSRSEMNVSTLELGDSALYLCASSPQAPSSGNTIYFGEGSWLTVV.

The rearrangement joins TRBV20-1 to TRBJ2-3; D remains ambiguous. This CDR3 is 12 amino acids long. V gave up 3 bases and J gave up 0 bases, with 4 bases separating them. Germline-derived CDR1 and CDR2 are DFQATT and SNEGSKA (reference sequence). The CDR3 is CSASTSTDTQYF. In nucleotides, the CDR3 is TGCAGTGCTAGTACTAGCACAGATACGCAGTATTTT.

This chain links TRBV7-2 with TRBJ1-5; 7 bases map to TRBD1. The CDR3 consists of 15 residues. The junction had 4 bases not matched to a gene; V was cut back by 2 bases and J by 3 bases. Germline V gives CDR1 SGHTA, CDR2 FQGNSA. CDR3 nucleotides: TGTGCCAGCAGCTTATATGGGACAGTCAATCAGCCCCAGCATTTT. Protein sequence: CASSLYGTVNQPQHF.

The chain carries TRBV7-2 and TRBJ2-1, with 7 bases lining up with TRBD2. CDR3 length equals 16 residues. The ends lost 1 base at V and 2 bases at J; junction bases unmatched: 5. The germline gives CDR1 SGHTA, CDR2 FQGNSA. The CDR3 spells CASSLDVGGAYNEQFF. In nucleotides, the CDR3 is TGTGCCAGCAGCTTAGATGTGGGGGGGGCCTACAATGAGCAGTTCTTC. The full variable domain, with the rest looked up from reference TRBV7-2 and TRBJ2-1, is GAGVSQSPSNKVTEKGKDVELRCDPISGHTALYWYRQSLGQGLEFLIYFQGNSAPDKSGLPSDRFSAERTGGSVSTLTIQRTQQEDSAVYLCASSLDVGGAYNEQFFGPGTRLTVL.

J is TRBJ1-4 and V is TRBV6-5; 8 positions match TRBD1. The CDR3 runs to 14 residues. Germline loops: CDR1 MNHEY, CDR2 SVGAGI. Trimming removed 7 bases from V and 6 bases from J; junction bases left unmatched: 7. The CDR3 is CASNMQGAHEKLFF. CDR3 coding DNA: TGTGCCAGCAACATGCAGGGGGCACATGAAAAACTGTTTTTT.

In this sample, this clone turned up a few times. V gene TRBV3-1 (or the pseudogene TRBV3-2) combines with J gene TRBJ1-3; perhaps TRBD1 as D (5 bases). This CDR3 is built from 14 residues. V was cut by 1 base and J by 8 bases, with 12 bases left in between. The germline V gene has CDR1 LGHDT and CDR2 YNNKEL (reference sequence). In DNA form, the CDR3 reads TGTGCCAGCAGCCAAGCGTCAGGGCGAGACACCATATATTTT. This codes for CASSQASGRDTIYF.

This chain links TRBV2 with TRBJ2-5; 16 bases are a match to TRBD2. J gave up 2 bases and V 7 bases, and 13 bases lay outside the gene matches. The length of the CDR3 is 19 residues. CDR1 is SNHLY, CDR2 FYNNEI, per germline. The CDR3 bases are TGTGCCAGCACTAAATTGCCGGGACTAGCGGGGGGGAGGCAAGAGACCCAGTACTTC. Its translation is CASTKLPGLAGGRQETQYF.

This chain joins TRBV18 and TRBJ1-5, with 8 bases lining up with TRBD1. The CDR3 has 17 amino acids. Unmatched junction bases numbered 10, after V lost 2 bases and J lost 4 bases. Germline V gene sequence: CDR1 KGHSH, CDR2 LQKENI. CDR3 DNA sequence: TGTGCCAGCTCACCAAAGGGACAGGAGATGGGTAATCAGCCCCAGCATTTT. Translation: CASSPKGQEMGNQPQHF.

The V gene is TRBV5-6, the J gene TRBJ2-1; the D gene is possibly TRBD2 (6 bases). Per the germline V gene, CDR1 is SGHDT and CDR2 is YYEEEE. Trimming stripped 2 bases from V and 0 bases from J, with 9 bases between. CDR3 length equals 15 residues. In DNA form, the CDR3 reads TGTGCCAGCAGCTTTGGGGGGAGCTCCTACAATGAGCAGTTCTTC. Translation: CASSFGGSSYNEQFF.

The chain has TRBV28 and TRBJ2-1; D remains ambiguous. From germline, CDR1 is MDHEN and CDR2 SYDVKM. The V end lost 3 bases, the J end lost 7 bases, and 13 bases lay between the germline ends. The CDR3 is 14 amino acids. The DNA of the CDR3 is TGTGCCAGCAGTTTTACCAGGCAGAGTAATGAGCAGTTCTTC. This codes for CASSFTRQSNEQFF.

The chain combines TRBV19 with TRBJ1-1; no clear D gene. Trimming shortened V by 1 base and J by 3 bases, and 9 bases separated the two germline ends. The CDR3 spans 14 residues. CDR1 is LNHDA and CDR2 is SQIVND in the germline V gene (reference sequence). The CDR3 loop is CASSIGHRDTEAFF. The CDR3 DNA sequence: TGTGCCAGTAGTATAGGACACCGCGACACTGAAGCTTTCTTT. Full variable domain (outside the CDR3, taken from reference TRBV19 and TRBJ1-1): DGGITQSPKYLFRKEGQNVTLSCEQNLNHDAMYWYRQDPGQGLRLIYYSQIVNDFQKGDIAEGYSVSREKKESFPLTVTSAQKNPTAFYLCASSIGHRDTEAFFGQGTRLTVV.

The V call is TRBV7-2, the J call TRBJ1-5, with 9 bases fitting TRBD1. The CDR3 is 16 amino acids. The germline V gene has CDR1 SGHTA and CDR2 FQGNSA. The V gene end was trimmed by 5 bases and the J gene end by 5 bases; junction bases not matched to a gene: 10. The CDR3 region is CASSRVGQGSYQPQHF. The CDR3 DNA reads TGTGCCAGCAGCCGGGTGGGACAGGGCTCTTATCAGCCCCAGCATTTT.

In its sample, this clone was seen a few times. Relative to the germline gene, one junction end is altered; a read error may explain this. The chain employs TRBV4-1 and TRBJ1-5, with no clear D. This CDR3 is built from 15 residues. CDR1 and CDR2 (germline): MGHRA, YSYEKL. This CDR3 reads CASSQRVSSDQPQHF. The CDR3 nucleotides read TGCGCCAGCAGCCAACGGGTTAGTAGCGATCAGCCCCAGCATTTT.

In its sample, this clone was seen a few times. The V gene is TRBV7-9, the J gene TRBJ1-1; 7 bases are a match to TRBD1. This CDR3 is built from 14 residues. The J segment lost 5 bases and the V segment lost 5 bases, leaving 8 bases of the junction unmatched. Germline lookup yields CDR1 SEHNR and CDR2 FQNEAQ (reference sequence). CDR3 nucleotides: TGTGCCAGCAGCGCTCTAATGGGACAGACTGAAGCTTTCTTT. Translated: CASSALMGQTEAFF.

The V call is TRBV12-3 or TRBV12-4, the J call TRBJ1-6; D is unclear. The CDR3 is 13 amino acids. Trimming shortened V by 6 bases and J by 8 bases, and 11 bases separated the two germline ends. The CDR3 nucleotides are TGTGCCAGCAGGCGGGATCTTTATTCACCCCTCCACTTT. Amino acid sequence: CASRRDLYSPLHF.

This clone was observed a few times. Other DNA sequences in this sample translate to the same CDR3. The J gene is TRBJ1-1, the V gene TRBV7-9; perhaps TRBD1 as D (5 bases). Per the germline V gene, CDR1 is SEHNR and CDR2 is FQNEAQ (reference sequence). V dropped 4 bases and J dropped 1 base, with 7 bases sitting between them. The CDR3 extends over 13 amino acids. CDR3 sequence reads: CASSYQGNTEAFF. CDR3 DNA sequence: TGTGCCAGCAGCTATCAGGGGAACACTGAAGCTTTCTTT.

About this clone itself: One junction end disagrees with the germline gene, perhaps due to a read error. The chain employs TRBV5-1 and TRBJ2-3; D is uncertain. The CDR3 runs to 13 residues. CDR1 and CDR2 from the germline V gene are SGHRS and YFSETQ. The CDR3 loop is CASKQPSTDTQYF. CDR3 in DNA: TGTGCCAGCAAACAACCGAGCACAGATACGCAGTATTTT.

The J gene is TRBJ2-2, the V gene TRBV11-3, with TRBD1 identical over 8 bases. Germline V lookup: CDR1 SGHNT, CDR2 YENEEA. The V gene end was trimmed by 4 bases and the J gene end by 2 bases; junction bases not matched to a gene: 3. This CDR3 contains 15 residues. The CDR3 region is CASSSQGANTGELFF. CDR3 coding DNA: TGTGCCAGCAGCTCCCAGGGGGCTAACACCGGGGAGCTGTTTTTT.

Note on this clone: The junction differs from germline at one of its ends, possibly a read error. The chain employs TRBV5-1 and TRBJ2-3, with TRBD2 matching 9 bases. Germline V gene data show CDR1 as SGHRS and CDR2 as YFSETQ. The CDR3 consists of 15 residues. In DNA, the CDR3 is TGCGCCAGCACCTTGTCGGGACTAGCCCCAGATACGCAGTATTTT. This gives the protein CASTLSGLAPDTQYF.

The chain carries TRBV7-7 and TRBJ2-2, with D hard to call. CDR1 and CDR2 (germline): SSHAT, FNYEAQ (reference sequence). The germline V and J ends were trimmed by 5 bases and 3 bases, with 10 bases remaining between them. The CDR3 has 14 residues. CDR3 in amino acids: CASSDQTYTGELFF. As DNA, the CDR3 is TGTGCCAGCAGCGACCAGACTTACACCGGGGAGCTGTTTTTT.

As to this clone: An end of the junction does not agree with germline; a read error may underlie this. V is TRBV7-7 and J is TRBJ2-1; 8 bases agree with TRBD1. The CDR3 has 15 residues. CDR1 SSHAT and CDR2 FNYEAQ come from the germline V gene (reference sequence). CDR3 bases: TGTGCTAGCAGCTTAGCAGGGGGCGGGAACAATGAGCAGTTCTTC. Protein: CASSLAGGGNNEQFF.

The CDR3 coding sequence is TGTGCCAGCAGCTTAACGACGAGGACAGGGGGTAGTGGCTACACCTTC. This encodes CASSLTTRTGGSGYTF. V is TRBV7-2 and J is TRBJ1-2; TRBD1 agrees at 10 bases. J gave up 7 bases and V 2 bases, and 10 bases lay outside the gene matches. The germline gives CDR1 SGHTA, CDR2 FQGNSA. This CDR3 has 16 amino acids.

The chain uses TRBV6-5 and TRBJ1-3; D unclear. From germline, CDR1 is MNHEY and CDR2 SVGAGI. V lost 0 bases and J 7 bases, leaving 10 bases between the germline ends. The CDR3 contains 14 residues. CDR3 in amino acids: CASSYSKAWNTIYF. The CDR3 region has the DNA TGTGCCAGCAGTTACTCGAAAGCTTGGAACACCATATATTTT.

This rearrangement joins TRBV18 to TRBJ1-1, with no clear D. Trimming removed 4 bases from V and 2 bases from J, with 11 bases in between. CDR3 length: 14 residues. Per the germline V gene, CDR1 is KGHSH and CDR2 is LQKENI. CDR3 coding DNA: TGTGCCAGCTCACAAGACACGGCTAACACTGAAGCTTTCTTT. The encoded protein is CASSQDTANTEAFF.